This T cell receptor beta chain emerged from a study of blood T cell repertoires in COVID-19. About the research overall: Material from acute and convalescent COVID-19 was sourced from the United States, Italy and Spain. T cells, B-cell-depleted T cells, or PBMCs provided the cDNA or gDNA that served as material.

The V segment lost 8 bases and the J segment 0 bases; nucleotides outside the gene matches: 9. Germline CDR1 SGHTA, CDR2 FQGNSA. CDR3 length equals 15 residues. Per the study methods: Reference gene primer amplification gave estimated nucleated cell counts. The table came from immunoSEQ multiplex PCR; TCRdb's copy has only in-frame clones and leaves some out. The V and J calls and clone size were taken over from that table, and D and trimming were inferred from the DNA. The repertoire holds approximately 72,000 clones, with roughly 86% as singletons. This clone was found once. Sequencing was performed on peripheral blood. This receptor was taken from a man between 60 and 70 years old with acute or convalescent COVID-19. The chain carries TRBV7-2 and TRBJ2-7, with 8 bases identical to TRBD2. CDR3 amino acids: CASGYGGASSYEQYF. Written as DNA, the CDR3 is TGTGCCAGCGGCTACGGGGGGGCAAGCTCCTACGAGCAGTACTTC.